This is a list of T cell receptor beta chains from one sample in a study of T cell responses to AZD1222 COVID-19 vaccine. The data were produced by immunoSEQ multiplex PCR, yet TCRdb's version contains in-frame clones alone and is incomplete. This sample has some 120,000 clones, with approximately 85% found just once. The sequences come from peripheral blood, collected on day 0 of MenACWY control vaccination. The source is an adult in good health. Both conserved end residues are part of each CDR3. D genes are given only for firm matches. Only part of the rows carry a size: once, few, many, or a class if the clone is expanded.

.,TRBD1,TRBV19,TRBJ1-5,TGTGCCAGTAGTATGAAAGCCTGGGACAGGGAAGCTCAGCCCCAGCATTTT,CASSMKAWDREAQPQHF
.,.,TRBV7-3,TRBJ2-7,TGTGCCAGCAGCTTAACGGGAAGCGGAACCTACGAGCAGTACTTC,CASSLTGSGTYEQYF
.,TRBD1,TRBV19,TRBJ1-5,TGTGCCAGTACCGGCCGACAGGGGAGCAATCAGCCCCAGCATTTT,CASTGRQGSNQPQHF
.,.,TRBV6-2/TRBV6-3,TRBJ2-7,TGTGCCAGCAGTTACTCGGGGATTGACGAGCAGTACTTC,CASSYSGIDEQYF
.,.,TRBV7-3,TRBJ1-3,TGTGCCAGCAGCCCGTCCCCCGTGGGAGGGGACTCTGGAAACACCATATATTTT,CASSPSPVGGDSGNTIYF
.,.,TRBV14,TRBJ1-3,TGTGCCAGCAGCCGGACCCACTCTGGAAACACCATATATTTT,CASSRTHSGNTIYF
.,.,TRBV12-2,TRBJ1-4,TGTGCAAGTCGCTTAACCCGGGGCCGGAGGGAAACTAATGAAAAACTGTTTTTT,CASRLTRGRRETNEKLFF
.,.,TRBV11-3,TRBJ2-5,TGTGCCAGCAGCTTAGAGGGGCGTGTAGGGGTAGAGACCCAGTACTTC,CASSLEGRVGVETQYF
.,.,TRBV12-3/TRBV12-4,TRBJ2-3,TGTGCCAGCAGTTCTCACACAGATACGCAGTATTTT,CASSSHTDTQYF
.,.,TRBV11-2,TRBJ1-4,TGTGCCAGCAGCTCCGGCGGAGGGACAAATGAAAAACTGTTTTTT,CASSSGGGTNEKLFF
.,TRBD1,TRBV28,TRBJ2-2,TGTGCCAGCCGGTCCTGGACAGGGGGCACCGGGGAGCTGTTTTTT,CASRSWTGGTGELFF
.,.,TRBV28,TRBJ1-1,TGTGCCAGCAGTCCGCCGCGGAGTAGGAAAGCTTTCTTT,CASSPPRSRKAFF
.,TRBD1,TRBV3-1/TRBV3-2,TRBJ2-7,TGTGCCAGCAGCCAAGCTGACAGGGAATGTACTCAGTTCTACGAGCAGTACTTC,CASSQADRECTQFYEQYF
.,TRBD1,TRBV5-4,TRBJ2-7,TGTGCCAGCAGCTTGGGACAGGGTGGTACCTACGAGCAGTACTTC,CASSLGQGGTYEQYF
.,.,TRBV14,TRBJ2-1,TGTGCCAGCAGCCATCCGTACACCCCCGAGGGGACTCGACCCTACAATGAGCAGTTCTTC,CASSHPYTPEGTRPYNEQFF
.,.,TRBV7-9,TRBJ1-1,TGTGCCAGCAGCTCCCGACCCCTCAGGGGATCATACACTGAAGCTTTCTTT,CASSSRPLRGSYTEAFF
.,.,TRBV3-1/TRBV3-2,TRBJ1-4,TGTGCCAGCAGGCGCGGCAATGAAAAACTGTTTTTT,CASRRGNEKLFF
.,TRBD2,TRBV19,TRBJ2-7,TGTGCCAGTAGTATAGTCCCTAGCGGGGGACTCAACGAGCAGTACTTC,CASSIVPSGGLNEQYF
.,.,TRBV5-4,TRBJ2-7,TGTGCCAGCAGCTTGGTCTCAGGGGGATGGGGGGTTTCGTTCGAGCAGTACTTC,CASSLVSGGWGVSFEQYF
few,TRBD1,TRBV7-2,TRBJ2-2,TGTGCCAGCAGCAAAGGACAGGGGGCGGGTACCGGGGAGCTGTTTTTT,CASSKGQGAGTGELFF
.,.,TRBV6-6,TRBJ1-2,TGTGCCAGCAGTCGATCAGAGGTCTATGGCTACACCTTC,CASSRSEVYGYTF
.,.,TRBV4-3,TRBJ1-1,TGCGCCAGCAGCCAAGATGGAGGGGGTCTCACTGAAGCTTTCTTT,CASSQDGGGLTEAFF
.,TRBD1,TRBV7-2,TRBJ2-7,TGTGCCAGCAGCTCGAGGGGACAGGGGGCAATTGTGGAGCAGTACTTC,CASSSRGQGAIVEQYF
few,TRBD1,TRBV5-5,TRBJ2-5,TGTGCCAGCAGCTTGACAGGGGGCGCGTGGCAAGAGACCCAGTACTTC,CASSLTGGAWQETQYF
.,.,TRBV6-5,TRBJ1-5,TGTGCCAGCACCCCGAGGTCTGGCGCGCCCCAGCATTTT,CASTPRSGAPQHF
.,.,TRBV5-5,TRBJ1-5,TGTGCCAGCAGCTTAGGACAGTTGGATAATCAGCCCCAGCATTTT,CASSLGQLDNQPQHF
.,TRBD1,TRBV6-6,TRBJ1-6,TGTGCCAGCAGTCACCGGGGGACAGGAGTAATTCGGACCAACAATTCACCCCTCCACTTT,CASSHRGTGVIRTNNSPLHF
.,.,TRBV27,TRBJ2-7,TGTGCCAGCAGCCCCCGGAACGAGCAGTACTTC,CASSPRNEQYF
.,.,TRBV28,TRBJ1-5,TGTGCCAGCCTGTACGGGGGTCAGGGTGGGCCCCAGCATTTT,CASLYGGQGGPQHF
.,TRBD1,TRBV2,TRBJ2-7,TGTGCCAGCAGTTCCTGGACAGGGGGAAACTACGAGCAGTACTTC,CASSSWTGGNYEQYF
.,.,TRBV7-6,TRBJ2-3,TGTGCCAGCAGCTTACTAGGGGGGCGGAGCACAGATACGCAGTATTTT,CASSLLGGRSTDTQYF
.,.,TRBV3-1/TRBV3-2,TRBJ1-4,TGTGCCAGCAGCCAAGACCTCCCCCACACAGGGACAACTAATGAAAAACTGTTTTTT,CASSQDLPHTGTTNEKLFF
.,.,TRBV2,TRBJ1-6,TGTGCCAGCAGTGAATCACAACCCCGTAATTCACCCCTCCACTTT,CASSESQPRNSPLHF
.,.,TRBV5-5,TRBJ2-7,TGTGCCAGCAGCCCGTGGCTAGTAGGGAGTTACTACGAGCAGTACTTC,CASSPWLVGSYYEQYF
.,TRBD1,TRBV6-6,TRBJ1-6,TGTGCCAGCAGTTCCCCCAGGGGGGGCAATTCACCCCTCCACTTT,CASSSPRGGNSPLHF
.,.,TRBV6-2/TRBV6-3,TRBJ2-7,TGTGCCAGCAGTATCCCCCAGGCTCGGAGCTCCTACGAGCAGTACTTC,CASSIPQARSSYEQYF
.,.,TRBV20-1,TRBJ2-3,TGCAGTGCTAGTGGTCGGGGGACGTCAGATACGCAGTATTTT,CSASGRGTSDTQYF
.,.,TRBV18,TRBJ2-7,TGTGCCAGCTCACCGGAGAACGGGGTGGGGCCGGAGTTC,CASSPENGVGPEF
.,TRBD1,TRBV7-2,TRBJ1-5,TGTGCCAGCAGCGAGGGACAGGGCAATCAGCCCCAGCATTTT,CASSEGQGNQPQHF
.,.,TRBV24-1,TRBJ2-1,TGTGCCACCAGTGGCTTTAATGAGCAGTTCTTC,CATSGFNEQFF
few,.,TRBV19,TRBJ1-1,TGTGCCAGTAGTATGGGACAACCGAACACTGAAGCTTTCTTT,CASSMGQPNTEAFF
.,TRBD1,TRBV7-9,TRBJ1-5,TGTGCCAGCAGCCCAGGGGGGAATCAGCCCCAGCATTTT,CASSPGGNQPQHF
.,.,TRBV2,TRBJ1-6,TGTGCCAGCAGGCCAGGGGCCAGCTCCTATAATTCACCCCTCCACTTT,CASRPGASSYNSPLHF
once,TRBD1,TRBV19,TRBJ1-6,TGTGCCAGTAGTATTCGGACAGGGAGCTCCTATAATTCACCCCTCCACTTT,CASSIRTGSSYNSPLHF
once,TRBD1,TRBV7-6,TRBJ1-3,TGTGCCAGCAGCTTAGGGGCAGGGGGCGGAAACACCATATATTTT,CASSLGAGGGNTIYF
.,TRBD1,TRBV5-4,TRBJ1-6,TGTGCCAGCAGCCGTATCGACAGGGCAAATTCACCCCTCCACTTT,CASSRIDRANSPLHF
once,TRBD2,TRBV19,TRBJ2-3,TGTGCCAGCACAAGCTTTCTAACAGCGGGGGGGCCGGTCACAGATACGCAGTATTTT,CASTSFLTAGGPVTDTQYF
.,.,TRBV6-2/TRBV6-3,TRBJ2-3,TGTGCCAGCAGTTACTCCCGAAGCACAGATACGCAGTATTTT,CASSYSRSTDTQYF
.,.,TRBV11-2,TRBJ2-7,TGTGCCAGCAGCCGGACGAGGTTGAGCTCCTACGAGCAGTACTTC,CASSRTRLSSYEQYF
.,.,TRBV28,TRBJ1-1,TGTGCCAGCAGTTTAAGGAACACTGAAGCTTTCTTT,CASSLRNTEAFF
.,TRBD2,TRBV9,TRBJ2-7,TGTGCCAGCAGCGTAACTAGCGGGGGGTCCTACGAGCAGTACTTC,CASSVTSGGSYEQYF
.,.,TRBV7-2,TRBJ1-2,TGTGCCAGCAGCCCGTTGACCGAAAACTATGGCTACACCTTC,CASSPLTENYGYTF
.,TRBD1,TRBV4-1,TRBJ2-5,TGCGCCAGCAGCCAAGATCCGTTGTTGGGTACAGGGGGGAAAGAGACCCAGTACTTC,CASSQDPLLGTGGKETQYF
once,.,TRBV4-3,TRBJ1-6,TGCGCCAGCAGCCAAGATCTCAGCAATTCACCCCTCCACTTT,CASSQDLSNSPLHF